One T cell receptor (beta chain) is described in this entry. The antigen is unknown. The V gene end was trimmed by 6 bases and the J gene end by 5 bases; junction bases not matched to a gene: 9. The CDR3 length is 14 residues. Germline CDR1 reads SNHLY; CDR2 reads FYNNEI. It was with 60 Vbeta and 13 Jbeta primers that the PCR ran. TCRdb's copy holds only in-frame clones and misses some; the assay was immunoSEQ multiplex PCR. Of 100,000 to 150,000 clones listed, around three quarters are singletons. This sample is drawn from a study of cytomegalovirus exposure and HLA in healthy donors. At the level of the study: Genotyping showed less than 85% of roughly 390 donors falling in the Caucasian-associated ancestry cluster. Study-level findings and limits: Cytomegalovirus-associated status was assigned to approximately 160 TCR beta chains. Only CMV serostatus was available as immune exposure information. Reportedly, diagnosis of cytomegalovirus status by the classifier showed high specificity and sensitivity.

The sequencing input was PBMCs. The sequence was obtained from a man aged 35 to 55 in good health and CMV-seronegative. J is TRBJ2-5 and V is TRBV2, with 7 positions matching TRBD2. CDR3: CASSGGNQYETQYF. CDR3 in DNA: TGTGCCAGCAGCGGGGGGAACCAGTATGAGACCCAGTACTTC.